Given below is one T cell receptor (beta chain) in context. Per germline, CDR1 MGHRA and CDR2 YSYEKL. The trim removed 5 bases at V and 6 bases at J, leaving 7 bases unmatched. The CDR3 is 15 residues long. The data belong to a study of blood T cell repertoires in COVID-19. Overall study: Collection of acute and convalescent COVID-19 samples took place in the United States, Italy and Spain. T cells, B-cell-depleted T cells, or PBMCs provided the cDNA or gDNA that served as material.

Authors' data handling: Reference gene primer amplification gave nucleated cell count estimates. Using immunoSEQ multiplex PCR, the repertoire was profiled, and TCRdb retains in-frame clones only, with some absent. That table furnishes V, J and clone size, whereas the DNA furnished D and trimming. The sample holds about 230,000 clones, about 80% seen once. The source material was peripheral blood. This receptor was identified in a woman aged 50 to 65 with acute or convalescent COVID-19. The V gene is TRBV4-1, the J gene TRBJ1-5, with 10 positions matching TRBD1. The CDR3, as DNA: TGCGCCAGCAGCGTTCCGGGACAGGGGACTCAGCCCCAGCATTTT. The encoded protein is CASSVPGQGTQPQHF.